The TCR beta chain under discussion was sequenced for a study of vaccination and CD4 T cells after COVID-19. Background on the study: The study collected post-vaccine samples a median around 67 days after dose two, with a range of 14 to 241. A CEFX pool, an HIV-1 Nef pool, or no peptide went to control cultures.

The treatment denotes: roughly 10-day PBMC culture with coronavirus spike peptide pools or control peptides (ViraFEST assay). As concerns this clonotype: The antigen is undetermined.

V lost 2 bases to trimming and J lost 6 bases, with 16 bases between them. Germline assignment: CDR1 WNHNN and CDR2 SYGVQD (reference sequence). The CDR3 sequence is 15 residues long. Study observations and caveats: SARS-CoV-2-reactive clonotypes rose nonsignificantly, with the median going from roughly 21 to 40.

Researchers used the Oncomine TCR Beta short-read assay to sequence DNA from cultured CD4+ T cells. Genomic DNA extraction was carried out from cultured CD4+ T cells. TCRdb passed the PCR reads through MiXCR, listing each CDR3 protein once. The top ten clones hold around 3% of a sample with about 23,000 distinct CDR3 sequences, 58% of them seen once. Sequencing was carried out using CD4+ T cells from blood, cultured in vitro. The genes are TRBV10-1 and TRBJ1-1; D is unresolved. The TCR originated in a human donor who had recovered from COVID-19. The CDR3 coding sequence is TGCGCCAGCAGTGAGCCGGAAACGAATGGCGCTGAAGCTTTCTTT. It encodes CASSEPETNGAEAFF.